The sample holds a few counts of the clone carrying this T cell receptor (beta chain). Its antigen is unidentified. MiXCR, applied by TCRdb to the 5' RACE reads, yields one record per CDR3 protein. The data hold around 650,000 distinct CDR3 sequences, with roughly 7.2% observed a single time. V gave up 8 bases and J gave up 3 bases; unmatched junction bases: 3. The CDR3 runs 13 residues. Germline CDR1 and CDR2: DFQATT and SNEGSKA (reference sequence). The entry originates in a study of identical twins. Study results and caveats: Analyses based on zero insertions could be partly confounded by invariant MAIT and iNKT cells. The models systematically underestimated how much out-of-frame TCR alpha was shared in monozygotic twins. Abundant beta clonotypes from cord blood bore fewer insertions; memory repertoires lacked this pattern.

This same sample was also part of a study on yellow fever vaccine responses in identical twins.

This chain joins TRBV20-1 and TRBJ2-1; 11 bases align to TRBD2. Material for sequencing was PBMCs. This sequence was found in a woman aged 18 to 35 in good health. The DNA for the CDR3 is TGCAGTACCGGGACTAGCGGCTACAATGAGCAGTTCTTC. Its translation is CSTGTSGYNEQFF.